The present T cell receptor (beta chain) was sequenced within a study of blood T cell repertoires in COVID-19 (dated by TCRdb to the early 2020s). Background on the whole study: Samples covering the acute and convalescent phases of COVID-19 were provided by collaborators in the United States, Italy and Spain. The dataset comprised deeply sampled blood TCRbeta repertoires from subjects exposed to, actively infected with, or recovered from COVID-19. Nearly every sample came with metadata listing a de-identified subject ID, COVID-19 status, age in years and sex. The material from the prospective study consisted of cDNA or gDNA derived from T cells, B-cell-depleted T cells, or PBMCs. Where available, HLA class I and class II types were taken from metadata supplied by the sample provider and were not determined by assay-based typing. The samples were drawn from the first 160 participants of the ongoing ImmuneRACE study and from 1,254 subjects provided by 6 global collaborators. The repertoires were released in a freely available public database meant as a resource for research on the immune response to SARS-CoV-2.

The CDR3, from cysteine to phenylalanine, totals 13 residues. Solely the CDR3 DNA is kept, with 39 bases framed from the first base. V is reduced by 5 bases and J by 6 bases, leaving a spacing of 13 bases between them. CDR1 and CDR2 (SGHTA, FQGNSA) derive from the germline V gene. Whole blood was collected in K2EDTA tubes by collaborating institutions according to the institutions' own protocols. For TCRbeta analysis, collaborator samples were shipped as frozen whole blood, as isolated PBMCs, or as DNA extracted from either sample type. The paper's findings and limits, for the study overall: The amount of clinical and demographic metadata varied by source and participant and was provided uncurated.

The immunoSEQ Assay, a bias-controlled multiplex PCR, was used to amplify TCRbeta CDR3 regions from genomic DNA. Per the original workflow: The number of nucleated cells in each sample was estimated from the amplification of reference gene primers within the assay. To quantify the absolute abundance of each unique TCRbeta CDR3 rearrangement, sequence reads were collapsed and filtered. For each sample, productive Simpson clonality was calculated by taking the square root of Simpson's diversity index across productive rearrangements. TCRdb retrieved this table from immuneACCESS and kept in-frame rearrangements only. Not all clones are present; in checked studies, unresolved V genes account for under half, and no reason is known for the remainder. The DNA was the basis for D and trimming; V, J and clone size are from that table. The sample records roughly 140,000 clones, less than 90% of which are singletons. Around 35% of the sample lies in the top ten.

With regard to this clone: Its specific antigen is unknown. There are no base qualities to consult, and no much larger clone falls within one base.

The sequenced sample consisted of peripheral blood. This receptor chain uses TRBV7-2 and TRBJ1-2, and TRBD1 may be the D gene, going by 6 matching bases. The origin of this receptor is a human donor in a cohort sampled during active COVID-19. The DNA sequence reads TGTGCCAGCAGCGTAACAGGGTCCCATGGCTACACCTTC. Its product reads: CASSVTGSHGYTF.